This T cell receptor (beta chain) was documented in a study of blood T cell repertoires in COVID-19. Study context: The analysed material was cDNA or gDNA that came from T cells, B-cell-depleted T cells, or PBMCs.

Per the germline V gene, CDR1 is SNHLY and CDR2 is FYNNEI. The V gene end was trimmed by 5 bases and the J gene end by 5 bases; junction bases not matched to a gene: 12. CDR3 length: 15 residues. As processed by the authors: Reference gene primer amplification yielded estimated nucleated cell counts. Data came from immunoSEQ multiplex PCR; TCRdb stores just in-frame clones and leaves some out. D and trimming were read from the DNA, whereas the V and J calls and clone size are those reported in that table. The sample shows over 200,000 clones, around 90% of them seen only once. This receptor was taken from a human donor in a cohort sampled during active COVID-19. The chain has TRBV2 and TRBJ2-7, with 7 bases that match TRBD2. The sequenced material came from peripheral blood. The CDR3 protein is CASSLGGIEAHEQYF. The CDR3 DNA reads TGTGCCAGCAGTTTGGGGGGGATAGAGGCCCACGAGCAGTACTTC.